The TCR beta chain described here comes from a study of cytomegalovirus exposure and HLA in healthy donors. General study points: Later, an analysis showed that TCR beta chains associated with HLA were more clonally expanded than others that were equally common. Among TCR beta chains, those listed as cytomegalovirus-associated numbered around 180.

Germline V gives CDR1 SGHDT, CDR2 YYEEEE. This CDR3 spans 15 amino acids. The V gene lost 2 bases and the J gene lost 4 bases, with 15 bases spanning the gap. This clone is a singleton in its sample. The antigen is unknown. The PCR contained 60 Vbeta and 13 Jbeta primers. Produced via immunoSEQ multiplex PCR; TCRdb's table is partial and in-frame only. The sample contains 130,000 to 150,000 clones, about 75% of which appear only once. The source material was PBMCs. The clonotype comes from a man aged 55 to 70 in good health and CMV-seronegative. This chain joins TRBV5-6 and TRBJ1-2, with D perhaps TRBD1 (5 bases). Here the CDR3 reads CASSFPGTGLYGYTF. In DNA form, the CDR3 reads TGTGCCAGCAGCTTCCCCGGGACTGGCCTCTATGGCTACACCTTC.